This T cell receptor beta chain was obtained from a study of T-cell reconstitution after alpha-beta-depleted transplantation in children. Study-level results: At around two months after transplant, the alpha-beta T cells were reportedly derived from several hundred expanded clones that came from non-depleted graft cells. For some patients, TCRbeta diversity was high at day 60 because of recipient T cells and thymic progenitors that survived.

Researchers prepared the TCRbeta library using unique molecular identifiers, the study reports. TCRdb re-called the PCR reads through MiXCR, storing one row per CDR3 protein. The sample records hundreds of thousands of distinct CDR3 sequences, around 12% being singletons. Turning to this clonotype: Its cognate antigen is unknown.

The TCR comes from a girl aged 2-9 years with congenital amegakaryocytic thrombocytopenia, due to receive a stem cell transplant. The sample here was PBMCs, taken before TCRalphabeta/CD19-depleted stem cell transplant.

The CDR3 DNA reads TGTGCCAGCAGCTTAGCGCCCCGTGTTAGCAATGAGCAGTTCTTC. Translating gives CASSLAPRVSNEQFF. The chain is built from TRBV11-2 and TRBJ2-1; no clear D. The CDR3 has 15 residues. The V and J ends lost 1 base and 6 bases respectively, with 13 bases between them. The germline gives CDR1 SGHAT, CDR2 FQNNGV.